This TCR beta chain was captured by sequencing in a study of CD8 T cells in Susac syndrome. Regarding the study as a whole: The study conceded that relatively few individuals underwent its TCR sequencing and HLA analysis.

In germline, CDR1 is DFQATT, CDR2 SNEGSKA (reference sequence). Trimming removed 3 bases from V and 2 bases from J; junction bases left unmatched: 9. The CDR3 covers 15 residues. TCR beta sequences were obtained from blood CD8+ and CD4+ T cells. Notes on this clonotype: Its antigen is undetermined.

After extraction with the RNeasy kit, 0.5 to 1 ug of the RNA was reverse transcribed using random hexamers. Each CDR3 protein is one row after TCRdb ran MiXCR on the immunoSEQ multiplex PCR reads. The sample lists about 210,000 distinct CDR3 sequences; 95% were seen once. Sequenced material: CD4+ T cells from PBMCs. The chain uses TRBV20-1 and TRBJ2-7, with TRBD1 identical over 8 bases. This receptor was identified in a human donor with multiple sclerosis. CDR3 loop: CSARDRVPNTYEQYF. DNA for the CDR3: TGCAGTGCTAGGGACAGGGTTCCGAACACCTACGAGCAGTACTTC.